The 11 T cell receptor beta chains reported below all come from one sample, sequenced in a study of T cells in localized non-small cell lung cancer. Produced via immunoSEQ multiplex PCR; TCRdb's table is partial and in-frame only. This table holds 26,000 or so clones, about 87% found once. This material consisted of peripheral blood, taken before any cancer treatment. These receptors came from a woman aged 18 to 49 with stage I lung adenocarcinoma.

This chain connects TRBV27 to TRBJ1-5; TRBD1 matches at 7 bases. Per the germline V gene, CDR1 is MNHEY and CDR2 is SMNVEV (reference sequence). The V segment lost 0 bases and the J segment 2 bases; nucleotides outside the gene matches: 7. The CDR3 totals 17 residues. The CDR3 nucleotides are TGTGCCAGCAGTTTATCGAAGGGGGCGGTAGGCAATCAGCCCCAGCATTTT. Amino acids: CASSLSKGAVGNQPQHF.

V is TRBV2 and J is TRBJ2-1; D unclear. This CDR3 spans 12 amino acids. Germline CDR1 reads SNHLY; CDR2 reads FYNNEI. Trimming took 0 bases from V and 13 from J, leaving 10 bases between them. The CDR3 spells CASSEARQSQFF. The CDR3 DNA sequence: TGTGCCAGCAGTGAAGCGAGGCAGTCCCAGTTCTTC.

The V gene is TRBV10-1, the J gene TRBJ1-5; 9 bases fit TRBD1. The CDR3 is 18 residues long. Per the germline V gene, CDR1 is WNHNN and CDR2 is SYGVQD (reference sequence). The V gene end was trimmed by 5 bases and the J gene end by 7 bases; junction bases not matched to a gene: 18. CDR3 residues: CASSNPGQGGSGRQPQHF. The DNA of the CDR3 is TGCGCCAGCAGTAATCCGGGACAGGGAGGCAGTGGGCGACAGCCCCAGCATTTT.

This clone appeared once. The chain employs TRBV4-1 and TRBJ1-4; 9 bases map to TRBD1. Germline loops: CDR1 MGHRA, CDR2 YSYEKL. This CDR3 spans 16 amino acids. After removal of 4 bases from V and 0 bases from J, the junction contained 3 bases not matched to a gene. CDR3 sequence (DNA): TGCGCCAGCAGCCGGACAGGGGTAACAACTAATGAAAAACTGTTTTTT. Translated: CASSRTGVTTNEKLFF.

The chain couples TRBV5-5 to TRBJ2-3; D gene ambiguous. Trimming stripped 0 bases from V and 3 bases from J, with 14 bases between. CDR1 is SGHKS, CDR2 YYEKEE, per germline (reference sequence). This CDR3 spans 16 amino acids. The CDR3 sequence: CASSLGQLSTTDTQYF. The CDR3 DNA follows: TGTGCCAGCAGCTTGGGTCAGTTGTCGACGACAGATACGCAGTATTTT.

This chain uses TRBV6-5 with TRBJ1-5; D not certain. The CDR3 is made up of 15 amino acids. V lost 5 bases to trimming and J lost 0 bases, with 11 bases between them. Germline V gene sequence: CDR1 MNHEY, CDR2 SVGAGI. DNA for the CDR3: TGTGCCAGCAGTCCGACGGAATATAGCAATCAGCCCCAGCATTTT. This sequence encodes CASSPTEYSNQPQHF.

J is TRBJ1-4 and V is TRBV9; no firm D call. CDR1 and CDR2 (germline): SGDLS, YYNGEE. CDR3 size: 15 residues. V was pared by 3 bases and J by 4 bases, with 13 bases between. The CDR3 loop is CASSALFPINEKLFF. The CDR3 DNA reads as TGTGCCAGCAGCGCCTTATTTCCCATTAATGAAAAACTGTTTTTT.

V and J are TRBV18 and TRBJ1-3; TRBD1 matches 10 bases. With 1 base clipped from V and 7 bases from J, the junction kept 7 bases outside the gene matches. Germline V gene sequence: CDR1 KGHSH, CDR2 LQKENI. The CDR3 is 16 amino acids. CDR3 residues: CASSPLSGQGMNTIYF. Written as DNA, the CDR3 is TGTGCCAGCTCACCACTGTCGGGACAGGGGATGAACACCATATATTTT. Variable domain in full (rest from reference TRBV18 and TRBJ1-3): NAGVMQNPRHLVRRRGQEARLRCSPMKGHSHVYWYRQLPEEGLKFMVYLQKENIIDESGMPKERFSAEFPKEGPSILRIQQVVRGDSAAYFCASSPLSGQGMNTIYFGEGSWLTVV.

CDR3 nucleotide sequence: TGTGCCAGCAGGACAGGGAACACCGGGGAGCTGTTTTTT. Amino acid sequence: CASRTGNTGELFF. The chain uses TRBV7-3 and TRBJ2-2; D may be TRBD1 (6 bases). The CDR3 contains 13 residues. V lost 6 bases and J 1 base, leaving 6 bases between the germline ends. Germline values: CDR1 SGHTA, CDR2 FQGTGA.

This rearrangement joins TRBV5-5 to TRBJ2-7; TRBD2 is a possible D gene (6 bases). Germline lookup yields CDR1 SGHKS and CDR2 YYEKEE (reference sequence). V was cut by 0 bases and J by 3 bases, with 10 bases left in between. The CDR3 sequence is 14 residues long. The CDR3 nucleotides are TGTGCCAGCAGCTTGGATAGCGGACTCTACGAGCAGTACTTC. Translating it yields CASSLDSGLYEQYF.

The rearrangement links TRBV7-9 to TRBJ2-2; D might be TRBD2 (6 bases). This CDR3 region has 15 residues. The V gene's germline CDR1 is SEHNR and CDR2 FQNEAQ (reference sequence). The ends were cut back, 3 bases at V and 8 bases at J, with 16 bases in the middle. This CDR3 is CASSFLAIDLGELFF. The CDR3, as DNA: TGTGCCAGCAGCTTCCTAGCGATTGATTTAGGGGAGCTGTTTTTT.